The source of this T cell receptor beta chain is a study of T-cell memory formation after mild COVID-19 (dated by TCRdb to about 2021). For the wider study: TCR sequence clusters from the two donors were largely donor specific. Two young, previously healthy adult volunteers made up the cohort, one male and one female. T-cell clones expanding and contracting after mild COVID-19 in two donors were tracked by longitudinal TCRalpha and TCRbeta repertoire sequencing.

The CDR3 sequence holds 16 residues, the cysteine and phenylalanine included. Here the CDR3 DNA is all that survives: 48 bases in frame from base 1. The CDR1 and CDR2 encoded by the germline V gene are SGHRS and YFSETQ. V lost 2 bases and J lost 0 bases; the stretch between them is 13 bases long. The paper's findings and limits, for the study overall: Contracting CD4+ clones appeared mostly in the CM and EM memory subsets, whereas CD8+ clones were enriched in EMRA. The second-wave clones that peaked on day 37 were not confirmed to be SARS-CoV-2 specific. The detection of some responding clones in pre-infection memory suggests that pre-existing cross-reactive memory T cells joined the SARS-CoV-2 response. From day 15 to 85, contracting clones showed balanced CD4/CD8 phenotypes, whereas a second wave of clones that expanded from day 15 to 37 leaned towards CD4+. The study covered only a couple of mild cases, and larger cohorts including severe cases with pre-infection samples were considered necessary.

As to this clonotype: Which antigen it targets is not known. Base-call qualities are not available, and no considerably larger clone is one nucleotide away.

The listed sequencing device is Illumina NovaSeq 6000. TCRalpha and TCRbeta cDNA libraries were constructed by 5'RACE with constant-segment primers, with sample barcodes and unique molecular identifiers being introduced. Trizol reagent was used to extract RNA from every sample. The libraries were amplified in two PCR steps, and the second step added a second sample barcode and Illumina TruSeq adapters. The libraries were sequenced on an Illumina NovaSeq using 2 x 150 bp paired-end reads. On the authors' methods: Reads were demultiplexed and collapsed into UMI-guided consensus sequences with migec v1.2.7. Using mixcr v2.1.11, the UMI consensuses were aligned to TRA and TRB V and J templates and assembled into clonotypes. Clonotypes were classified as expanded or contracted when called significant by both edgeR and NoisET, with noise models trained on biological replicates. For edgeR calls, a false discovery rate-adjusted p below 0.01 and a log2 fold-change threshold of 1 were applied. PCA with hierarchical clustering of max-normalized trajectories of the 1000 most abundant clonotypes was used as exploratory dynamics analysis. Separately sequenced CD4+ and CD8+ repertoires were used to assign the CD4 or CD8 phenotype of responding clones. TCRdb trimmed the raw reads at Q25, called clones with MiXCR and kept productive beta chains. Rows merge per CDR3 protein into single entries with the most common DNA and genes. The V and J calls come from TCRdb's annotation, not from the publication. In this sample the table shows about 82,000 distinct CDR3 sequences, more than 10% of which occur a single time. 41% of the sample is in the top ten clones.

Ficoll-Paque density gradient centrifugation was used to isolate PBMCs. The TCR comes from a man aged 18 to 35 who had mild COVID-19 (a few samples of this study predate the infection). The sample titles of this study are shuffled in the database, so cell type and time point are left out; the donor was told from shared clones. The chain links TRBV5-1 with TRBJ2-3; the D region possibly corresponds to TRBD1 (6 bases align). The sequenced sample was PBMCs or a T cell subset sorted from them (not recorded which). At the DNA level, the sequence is TGCGCCAGCAGCTTTGGAAGGACAGTTAGCACAGATACGCAGTATTTT. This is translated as CASSFGRTVSTDTQYF.